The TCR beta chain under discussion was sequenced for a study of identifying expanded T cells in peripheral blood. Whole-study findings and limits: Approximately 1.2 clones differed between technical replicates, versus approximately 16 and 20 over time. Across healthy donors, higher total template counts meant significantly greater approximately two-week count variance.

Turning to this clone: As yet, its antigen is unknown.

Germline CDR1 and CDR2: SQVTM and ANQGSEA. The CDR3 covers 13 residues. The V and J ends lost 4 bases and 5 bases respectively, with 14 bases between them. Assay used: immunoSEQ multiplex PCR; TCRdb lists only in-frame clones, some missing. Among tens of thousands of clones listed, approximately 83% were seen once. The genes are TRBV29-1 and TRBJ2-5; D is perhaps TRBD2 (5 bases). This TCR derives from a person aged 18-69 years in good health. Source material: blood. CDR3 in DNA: TGCAGCGTTGTGGGTAGCGTCGGGGAGACCCAGTACTTC. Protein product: CSVVGSVGETQYF.